Shown below are 8 T cell receptor beta chains from a single sample sequenced in a study of blood T cell repertoires in COVID-19. Only in-frame clones appear in the TCRdb table, and some are missing; sequencing was by immunoSEQ multiplex PCR. The sample includes 130,000 to 150,000 clones, around 84% of them seen just once. Sequenced input: peripheral blood. These receptor sequences come from a human donor with acute or convalescent COVID-19. The donor label of this sample is uncertain.

The chain uses TRBV7-9 and TRBJ1-1; D gene unclear. The CDR3 consists of 14 residues. Trimming pared 2 bases from V and 0 bases from J, leaving 7 bases between. Per the germline V gene, CDR1 is SEHNR and CDR2 is FQNEAQ (reference sequence). CDR3 nucleotides: TGTGCCAGCAGCTTAAGCTTCTTGAACACTGAAGCTTTCTTT. Translated: CASSLSFLNTEAFF. Looking up the rest from reference TRBV7-9 and TRBJ1-1 gives the full variable domain: DTGVSQNPRHKITKRGQNVTFRCDPISEHNRLYWYRQTLGQGPEFLTYFQNEAQLEKSRLLSDRFSAERPKGSFSTLEIQRTEQGDSAMYLCASSLSFLNTEAFFGQGTRLTVV.

This clone was picked up a small number of times. The rearrangement links TRBV5-1 to TRBJ1-1, with 8 bases aligning to TRBD1. V trimming: 9 bases; J trimming: 6 bases; junction bases outside the gene matches: 10. In germline, CDR1 is SGHRS, CDR2 YFSETQ. The CDR3 loop spans 13 amino acids. The CDR3 sequence is CATSAQGAPEAFF. CDR3 nucleotide sequence: TGCGCCACCTCCGCCCAGGGGGCCCCTGAAGCTTTCTTT.

This clone was counted between two and nine times. V usage is TRBV5-5 and J usage is TRBJ2-5, with TRBD1 matching 7 bases. This CDR3 comprises 15 residues. V shed 4 bases and J 5 bases; nucleotides not matched to a gene: 11. The V gene's germline CDR1 is SGHKS and CDR2 YYEKEE (reference sequence). For the CDR3, the DNA is TGTGCCAGCAGCCGTGACTTGACAGGGAAGGAGACCCAGTACTTC. Translated, it gives CASSRDLTGKETQYF.

The CDR3 sequence is CASTKGGPYNEQFF. The CDR3 nucleotides are TGTGCCAGCACAAAGGGAGGCCCCTACAATGAGCAGTTCTTC. The chain combines TRBV21-1 with TRBJ2-1; the table calls TRBD2, which could not be checked here. TRBV21-1 is described as a pseudogene. The CDR3 runs to 14 residues.

CDR3 loop: CASSMGGASYNEQFF. The CDR3 bases are TGTGCCAGTAGTATGGGGGGAGCCTCCTACAATGAGCAGTTCTTC. The chain carries TRBV19 and TRBJ2-1; a possible D gene is TRBD2 (6 bases). Germline CDR1 LNHDA, CDR2 SQIVND (reference sequence). This CDR3 is 15 amino acids long. V dropped 3 bases and J dropped 0 bases, with 9 bases sitting between them.

The chain recombines TRBV10-3 with TRBJ2-5; 8 positions agree with TRBD1. The CDR3 length is 15 residues. Germline values: CDR1 ENHRY, CDR2 SYGVKD. Germline trimming cut 4 bases from V and 3 bases from J; bases unmatched to any gene: 7. In DNA form, the CDR3 reads TGTGCCATCAGTGGACGGACAGGGAAAAAAGAGACCCAGTACTTC. The encoded protein is CAISGRTGKKETQYF.

V is TRBV4-1 and J is TRBJ2-2, with D tentatively TRBD1 (8 bases). Germline CDR1 is MGHRA and CDR2 is YSYEKL. CDR3 length: 16 amino acids. With 2 bases removed from V and 8 bases from J, the gap between germline ends came to 18 bases. The CDR3 region has the DNA TGCGCCAGCAGCCAACCGCCACAGGGGGGGCGTGGGGAGCTGTTTTTT. Its translation: CASSQPPQGGRGELFF.

The chain uses TRBV5-1 and TRBJ1-6; 8 nucleotides line up with TRBD1. Trimming cost V 4 bases and J 7 bases; bases outside gene matches: 4. This CDR3 has 14 residues. CDR1 is SGHRS, CDR2 YFSETQ, per germline. CDR3 residues: CASSLQGGNSPLHF. Written as DNA, the CDR3 is TGCGCCAGCAGCCTACAGGGGGGCAATTCACCCCTCCACTTT.